These 5 T cell receptor beta chains originate from one sample sequenced in a study of prognosis after radiotherapy for stage I lung cancer. The genomic DNA TCR beta CDR3 region underwent two rounds of multiplex PCR. It was primers specific to each TRBV and TRBJ gene that first-round PCR used. TCRdb re-analysed the multiplex PCR reads in MiXCR, keeping a single row per CDR3 protein. This sample yields some 24,000 distinct CDR3 sequences, of which 35% to 40% are seen a single time; 62% belongs to the top ten. The source material was PBMCs, sampled before or after stereotactic body radiation therapy (not recorded which). These receptor sequences come from a donor over 45 with non-small cell lung cancer.

This clonotype was observed many times. This sequence joins TRBV6-5 and TRBJ2-1, with TRBD2 matching over 12 bases. V lost 4 bases, J lost 16 bases, and 5 bases stayed unmatched. This CDR3 has 12 amino acids. The germline V gene encodes CDR1 MNHEY and CDR2 SVGAGI. The CDR3 spells CASSSTSGSVFF. CDR3 bases: TGTGCCAGCAGTTCGACTAGCGGGAGTGTATTCTTC.

Note on this clonotype: A single base separates this from a much larger clone, so it may be a read error. This rearrangement joins TRBV20-1 to TRBJ2-3; D is possibly TRBD2 (7 bases). V lost 4 bases and J 6 bases, leaving 17 bases between the germline ends. The CDR3 spans 14 residues. The germline V gene encodes CDR1 DFQATT and CDR2 SNEGSKA (reference sequence). CDR3 region: CSAIAPGGPDTQYF. The CDR3 nucleotides are TGCAGTGCTATAGCCCCGGGGGGCCCGGATACGCAGTATTTT.

This clonotype was counted at least ten times. This chain joins TRBV7-9 and TRBJ1-5, with 7 bases aligning to TRBD1. Germline V gene data show CDR1 as SEHNR and CDR2 as FQNEAQ (reference sequence). This CDR3 contains 16 residues. The junction had 14 bases not matched to a gene; V was cut back by 5 bases and J by 7 bases. CDR3 DNA sequence: TGTGCCAGCAGCCGCGGTGAAGGGGGCGCGAGGCAGCCCCAGCATTTT. Amino acids: CASSRGEGGARQPQHF.

This chain joins TRBV6-2 or TRBV6-3 and TRBJ1-2, with D possibly matching TRBD1 (5 bases). Germline V CDR1 and CDR2: MNHEY, SVGEGT. The V gene lost 0 bases and the J gene lost 4 bases, with 24 bases spanning the gap. The CDR3 has 19 residues. The CDR3 bases are TGTGCCAGCAGTTACTCCCAGGGAAGGGTTGGAAAGTCGGTCTATGGCTACACCTTC. The encoded protein is CASSYSQGRVGKSVYGYTF.

The sample holds one count of this clonotype. The chain combines TRBV6-1 with TRBJ2-1; 10 nucleotides match TRBD2. The CDR3 is made up of 16 amino acids. The germline V gene encodes CDR1 MNHNS and CDR2 SASEGT. Trimming removed 6 bases from V and 5 bases from J; junction bases left unmatched: 10. CDR3 nucleotide sequence: TGTGCCAGCAGCGACGGACTAGCGGTAAATAACAATGAGCAGTTCTTC. Translated: CASSDGLAVNNNEQFF.